Below are 28 T cell receptor beta chains sequenced from a single sample in a study of T cells in Graves' hyperthyroidism and ophthalmopathy. RNA transcripts were the template for amplifying TCR beta CDR3 regions. Using the HTBI primer set, a first-round RT-PCR was run on the TCR CDR3. TCRdb re-called the multiplex PCR reads through MiXCR, storing one row per CDR3 protein. The sample shows about 180,000 distinct CDR3 sequences, over 15% of them seen only once. Sequenced: blood. The source of these receptors is a woman between 50 and 59 years old with Graves' hyperthyroidism.

This clonotype has a count of ten or more. The chain carries TRBV6-1 and TRBJ2-7; TRBD1 agrees at 8 bases. Trimming cost V 7 bases and J 7 bases; bases outside gene matches: 9. CDR1 and CDR2 (germline): MNHNS, SASEGT. This CDR3 is built from 13 residues. The DNA of the CDR3 is TGTGCCAGCACCGGGACAGGAACGAGGGAGCAGTACTTC. Protein sequence: CASTGTGTREQYF.

This clonotype was observed at least ten times. The V call is TRBV11-3, the J call TRBJ2-1; D may be TRBD2 (5 bases). The V gene's germline CDR1 is SGHNT and CDR2 YENEEA. Trimming left V 5 bases short and J 8 bases short, with 16 bases between. The CDR3 length is 14 residues. This CDR3 is CASSPRAEGYEQFF. Here the CDR3 DNA reads TGTGCCAGCAGCCCAAGGGCAGAGGGCTATGAGCAGTTCTTC.

This clonotype was picked up many times. As DNA, the CDR3 is TGTGCCAGTAGTGTGGACAGGGCTAGCAATCAGCCCCAGCATTTT. Translated: CASSVDRASNQPQHF. This chain joins TRBV19 and TRBJ1-5; 8 bases map to TRBD1. The CDR3 totals 15 residues. V was clipped by 5 bases and J by 0 bases; unmatched bases: 3. Germline CDR1 LNHDA, CDR2 SQIVND (reference sequence). Together with reference TRBV19 and TRBJ1-5, the CDR3 gives the full variable domain: DGGITQSPKYLFRKEGQNVTLSCEQNLNHDAMYWYRQDPGQGLRLIYYSQIVNDFQKGDIAEGYSVSREKKESFPLTVTSAQKNPTAFYLCASSVDRASNQPQHFGDGTRLSIL.

This clonotype has a count of ten or more. The genes are TRBV6-1 and TRBJ2-2; D call uncertain. CDR1 and CDR2 (germline): MNHNS, SASEGT. This CDR3 spans 14 amino acids. Deletions cut 6 bases from V and 8 bases from J, with 16 bases between. CDR3 DNA sequence: TGTGCCAGCAGCGTGTTGGACGGATGGGGGGAGCTGTTTTTT. It specifies CASSVLDGWGELFF.

In its sample, this clonotype was seen many times. V gene TRBV7-9 combines with J gene TRBJ2-5; no reliable D call. Trimming removed 11 bases from V and 1 base from J, with 23 bases in between. CDR3 length equals 16 residues. Germline V gives CDR1 SEHNR, CDR2 FQNEAQ (reference sequence). The CDR3 DNA follows: TGTGCCGGCACGAGCAGTTTGCTGGGTTTCCAAGAGACCCAGTACTTC. It translates to CAGTSSLLGFQETQYF.

This clonotype appeared many times. The chain is built from TRBV10-2 and TRBJ1-1; D uncertain. V was clipped by 0 bases and J by 8 bases, with 7 bases between them. Germline-derived CDR1 and CDR2 are WSHSY and SAAADI. There are 12 residues in the CDR3. CDR3 residues: CASSESMGEAFF. CDR3 nucleotides: TGCGCCAGCAGTGAGTCGATGGGCGAAGCTTTCTTT.

This clonotype occurred once. The chain carries TRBV3-1 and TRBJ1-3; perhaps TRBD1 as D (6 bases). V lost 9 bases and J 4 bases, leaving 28 bases between the germline ends. Germline V CDR1 and CDR2: LGHDT, YNNKEL (reference sequence). This CDR3 is built from 18 residues. CDR3 in DNA: TGTGCCAGTTGTTTGGGACCACTCGGACAGAGGGCCGGAAACACCATATATTTT. Translated: CASCLGPLGQRAGNTIYF.

This clonotype was counted at least ten times. The chain links TRBV7-2 to TRBJ2-3, with TRBD1 identical over 9 bases. The J segment lost 7 bases and the V segment lost 4 bases, leaving 12 bases of the junction unmatched. CDR3 length equals 16 residues. CDR1 SGHTA and CDR2 FQGNSA come from the germline V gene. CDR3 DNA: TGTGCCAGCAGCTCTAACAGGGGGCAAATTGGAAATACGCAGTATTTT. Translated: CASSSNRGQIGNTQYF.

This clonotype was recorded many times. The chain couples TRBV2 to TRBJ2-1, with D possibly TRBD1 on 5 matching bases. The CDR3 is 13 amino acids. The germline gives CDR1 SNHLY, CDR2 FYNNEI. The ends were cut back, 5 bases at V and 10 bases at J, with 15 bases in the middle. The CDR3 DNA sequence: TGTGCCAGCAGTACCCCCCAGGGAAACGAGCAGTTCTTC. Amino acids: CASSTPQGNEQFF.

CDR3 sequence (DNA): TGTGCCACCGAGCAAGAGTCAGATACGCAGTATTTT. This encodes CATEQESDTQYF. The rearrangement joins TRBV5-4 to TRBJ2-3; D unresolved. The CDR3 is made up of 12 amino acids. Germline-derived CDR1 and CDR2 are SGHNT and YYREEE (reference sequence). The ends were cut back, 9 bases at V and 4 bases at J, with 12 bases in the middle.

This clonotype was found many times. The chain links TRBV5-5 to TRBJ2-7; D not resolved. CDR3 length: 11 amino acids. Per germline, CDR1 SGHKS and CDR2 YYEKEE (reference sequence). V lost 1 base, J lost 6 bases, and 5 bases lay in between. The CDR3: CASSLIAEQYF. The CDR3 nucleotides are TGTGCCAGCAGCTTGATAGCCGAGCAGTACTTC.

This clonotype showed up just a few times. One base away lies a much larger clone, so this may be a sequencing read error. This CDR3 reads CASTADGLGTEASF. For the CDR3, the DNA is TGTGCCAGCACCGCGGACGGCCTGGGGACTGAAGCTTCCTTT. The chain is built from TRBV7-8 and TRBJ1-1; D is possibly TRBD1 (5 bases). CDR3 length: 14 amino acids. Germline V gene lookup returns CDR1 SGHVS and CDR2 FQNEAQ.

This clonotype occurred many times. The chain recombines TRBV5-1 with TRBJ1-3; maybe TRBD1 (5 bases). CDR1 and CDR2 from the germline V gene are SGHRS and YFSETQ. V lost 2 bases, J lost 8 bases, and 14 bases lay in between. There are 14 residues in the CDR3. For the CDR3, the DNA is TGCGCCAGCAGCTTAGAGGGACGCCGGGACACCATATATTTT. It is translated as CASSLEGRRDTIYF. Variable domain in full (rest from reference TRBV5-1 and TRBJ1-3): KAGVTQTPRYLIKTRGQQVTLSCSPISGHRSVSWYQQTPGQGLQFLFEYFSETQRNKGNFPGRFSGRQFSNSRSEMNVSTLELGDSALYLCASSLEGRRDTIYFGEGSWLTVV.

This chain uses TRBV4-3 with TRBJ1-2; 8 bases map to TRBD1. The CDR3 totals 15 residues. Trimming removed 2 bases from V and 3 bases from J; junction bases left unmatched: 5. In germline, CDR1 is LGHNA, CDR2 YSLEER. Here the CDR3 reads CASSQSGTGHYGYTF. The CDR3 DNA follows: TGCGCCAGCAGCCAAAGCGGGACAGGACACTATGGCTACACCTTC.

This clonotype was recorded at least ten times. The chain couples TRBV6-1 to TRBJ1-6; no firm D call. V lost 7 bases and J 4 bases, leaving 17 bases between the germline ends. Germline V lookup: CDR1 MNHNS, CDR2 SASEGT. The length of the CDR3 is 16 residues. CDR3 nucleotide sequence: TGTGCCAGCACCCTATACGGGCCATCATATAATTCACCCCTCCACTTT. Protein sequence: CASTLYGPSYNSPLHF.

This clonotype has a count of ten or more. The V gene is TRBV6-1, the J gene TRBJ2-7; D ambiguous. The ends were cut back, 8 bases at V and 6 bases at J, with 20 bases in the middle. CDR3 size: 14 residues. The V gene's germline CDR1 is MNHNS and CDR2 SASEGT. The CDR3 coding sequence is TGTGCCAGCTCCCCCGGAGTAGCTGGCGCCGAGCAGTACTTC. Protein: CASSPGVAGAEQYF.

At least ten counts were recorded for this clonotype. The genes are TRBV2 and TRBJ2-7; no clear D. Germline CDR1 is SNHLY and CDR2 is FYNNEI. Between the trimmed V and J ends, which lost 4 bases and 2 bases, there was a span of 6 bases. CDR3 length: 12 residues. CDR3 sequence reads: CASSVGPYEQYF. The CDR3 nucleotides read TGTGCCAGCAGTGTAGGGCCCTACGAGCAGTACTTC.

About this clonotype: A much bigger clone sits one base away, suggesting this may be a read error. The chain links TRBV6-1 to TRBJ2-3; unclear D gene. V lost 1 base to trimming and J lost 1 base, with 3 bases between them. There are 13 residues in the CDR3. Germline lookup yields CDR1 MNHNS and CDR2 SASEGT. The DNA of the CDR3 is TGTGCCAGCAGTGAAGGGGGCACAGATACGCAGTATTTT. As protein: CASSEGGTDTQYF.

This clonotype was detected ten times or more. The V call is TRBV16, the J call TRBJ1-5; D is unclear. From germline, CDR1 is KGHSY and CDR2 FQNENV. V shed 2 bases and J shed 4 bases, with 6 bases lying between them. The CDR3 totals 13 residues. DNA of the CDR3: TGTGCCAGCAGCCAACAGGAGAATCAGCCCCAGCATTTT. Encoded protein: CASSQQENQPQHF.

This clonotype came up many times. A much larger clone lies a single base off, so this may be a read error. V usage is TRBV7-2 and J usage is TRBJ1-1; a possible D gene is TRBD1 (6 bases). With 5 bases removed from V and 6 bases from J, the gap between germline ends came to 16 bases. Germline V lookup: CDR1 SGHTA, CDR2 FQGNSA. This CDR3 contains 14 residues. CDR3 protein: CASSIGGAGAEAFF. CDR3 sequence (DNA): TGTGCCAGCAGCATCGGGGGGGCCGGCGCTGAAGCTTTCTTT.

The table lists this clonotype with many counts. A single base separates this from a much larger clone, so it may be a read error. The J gene is TRBJ2-5, the V gene TRBV6-1; D might be TRBD2 (5 bases). Germline CDR1 and CDR2: MNHNS and SASEGT. The CDR3 spans 15 residues. The CDR3, as DNA: TGTGCCAGCAGTACTATGATGGGAGAACAAGAGGCCCAGTACTTC. Translating gives CASSTMMGEQEAQYF.

This clonotype has at least ten counts. This chain uses TRBV5-8 with TRBJ2-3; D may be TRBD2 (6 bases). The germline V and J ends were trimmed by 4 bases and 2 bases, with 17 bases remaining between them. Germline-derived CDR1 and CDR2 are SGHTS and YDEGEE. There are 16 residues in the CDR3. CDR3 DNA: TGTGCCAGCAGCAGATGGACGGGGACTTACACAGATACGCAGTATTTT. Residues: CASSRWTGTYTDTQYF. The whole variable domain, filled in from reference TRBV5-8 and TRBJ2-3, reads EAGVTQSPTHLIKTRGQQATLRCSPISGHTSVYWYQQALGLGLQFLLWYDEGEERNRGNFPPRFSGRQFPNYSSELNVNALELEDSALYLCASSRWTGTYTDTQYFGPGTRLTVL.

In this sample, this clonotype turned up many times. J is TRBJ2-3 and V is TRBV7-3; possibly TRBD2 for D (6 bases). Between the trimmed V and J ends, which lost 2 bases and 0 bases, there was a span of 15 bases. This CDR3 comprises 17 residues. The germline V gene has CDR1 SGHTA and CDR2 FQGTGA. CDR3 DNA: TGTGCCAGCAGCTTAGGCTCGGGGGATTTTAGCACAGATACGCAGTATTTT. It specifies CASSLGSGDFSTDTQYF.

This clonotype was recorded many times. The V gene is TRBV19, the J gene TRBJ2-3; 9 positions agree with TRBD1. The CDR3 consists of 18 residues. Germline CDR1 LNHDA, CDR2 SQIVND (reference sequence). V lost 4 bases, J lost 6 bases, and 17 bases stayed unmatched. CDR3 sequence (DNA): TGTGCCAGTAGTACGAGTAATCCTTACAGGGGGCGCGATGATACGCAGTATTTT. Encoded protein: CASSTSNPYRGRDDTQYF.

In its sample, this clonotype was seen a few times. The chain links TRBV5-1 to TRBJ2-7; D not resolved. Germline assignment: CDR1 SGHRS and CDR2 YFSETQ. The V end was cut by 5 bases, the J end by 3 bases, with 6 bases between. This CDR3 has 11 amino acids. The CDR3 protein is CASRQDYEQYF. In DNA, the CDR3 is TGCGCCAGCAGACAAGACTACGAGCAGTACTTC.

There are many counts of this clonotype. The V and J genes are TRBV28 and TRBJ2-7; 7 bases align to TRBD1. V shed 3 bases, J shed 6 bases, and the junction held 8 bases outside the gene matches. The CDR3 is made up of 14 amino acids. CDR1 is MDHEN, CDR2 SYDVKM, per germline. The CDR3 reads CASSFRGGVIEQYF. DNA of the CDR3: TGTGCCAGCAGTTTTAGAGGGGGCGTCATCGAGCAGTACTTC.

This clonotype showed up many times. This rearrangement joins TRBV27 to TRBJ2-3, with D tentatively TRBD2 (6 bases). The CDR3 has 17 residues. Trimming shortened V by 6 bases and J by 0 bases, and 19 bases separated the two germline ends. Germline V lookup: CDR1 MNHEY, CDR2 SMNVEV (reference sequence). The CDR3 DNA reads TGTGCCAGCAGCTTGGGAGGCGGCTCTAGAAGCACAGATACGCAGTATTTT. Translated: CASSLGGGSRSTDTQYF.

This clonotype came up many times. The chain links TRBV7-9 to TRBJ2-5; 7 nucleotides agree with TRBD1. The CDR3 covers 14 residues. V shed 4 bases and J 5 bases; nucleotides not matched to a gene: 7. CDR1 is SEHNR and CDR2 is FQNEAQ in the germline V gene (reference sequence). The CDR3 DNA reads as TGTGCCAGCAGCTCGACAGGGTCTCGGGAGACCCAGTACTTC. Its translation: CASSSTGSRETQYF.